The sequence of this TCR beta chain was determined in a study of blood T cell repertoires in COVID-19. This table comes from immunoSEQ multiplex PCR, and its TCRdb copy is limited to in-frame clones, with some not included. Altogether around 260,000 clones are present, roughly 85% being singletons, with the ten largest covering around 2.9%. Only a few counts were recorded for this clone. Germline V gives CDR1 SNHLY, CDR2 FYNNEI. V trimming: 8 bases; J trimming: 3 bases; junction bases outside the gene matches: 9. The CDR3 sequence is 14 residues long. This clonotype was sampled from a woman aged 30 to 39 with active or convalescent COVID-19. The chain carries TRBV2 and TRBJ1-2, with 7 bases that match TRBD1. Input material: peripheral blood. The CDR3 here is CASFSRGRDYGYTF. For the CDR3, the DNA is TGTGCCAGCTTTTCAAGGGGGCGCGACTATGGCTACACCTTC. Filled out from reference TRBV2 and TRBJ1-2, the complete variable domain reads EPEVTQTPSHQVTQMGQEVILRCVPISNHLYFYWYRQILGQKVEFLVSFYNNEISEKSEIFDDQFSVERPDGSNFTLKIRSTKLEDSAMYFCASFSRGRDYGYTFGSGTRLTVV.